This entry is about one T cell receptor beta chain. Repertoires were generated with immunoSEQ multiplex PCR, while TCRdb's copy carries only in-frame clones and drops some. The sample records some 80,000 clones, approximately 85% being singletons. This specimen comes from a study of OX40 agonist ivuxolimab in advanced cancers. Overall study context: Ivuxolimab was delivered to patients intravenously every 2 weeks at doses spanning 0.01 to 10 mg/kg.

The CDR3 sequence is 15 residues long. V lost 6 bases and J lost 0, with 14 bases in between. In germline, CDR1 is SGHRS, CDR2 YFSETQ. The sequencing used CD4+ or CD8+ T cells sorted from blood, collected in a trial of the OX40 agonist ivuxolimab. The chain carries TRBV5-1 and TRBJ2-3; D could derive from TRBD1 or TRBD2 (5 bases each). This clonotype was obtained from an adult with an advanced solid tumor such as melanoma, head and neck, liver or kidney cancer. The CDR3 DNA reads as TGCGCCAGCATGCGAGCCGGGGCTAGCACAGATACGCAGTATTTT. This encodes CASMRAGASTDTQYF.